This TCR beta chain appears in the sequencing data of a study of T-cell memory formation after mild COVID-19 (dated by TCRdb to 2020 to 2023). Background on the whole study: TCR sequence clusters from the two donors were largely donor specific. In two donors, T-cell clones that expanded and contracted after mild COVID-19 were tracked by sequencing TCRalpha and TCRbeta repertoires over time. The cohort was made up of two young adult volunteers, one female and one male, who were previously healthy.

Sequenced on an Illumina NovaSeq 6000. Using 5'RACE with constant-segment primers, TCRalpha and TCRbeta cDNA libraries were constructed, with sample barcodes and unique molecular identifiers added in the process. Trizol reagent was used to extract RNA from every sample. Amplification of the libraries took two PCR steps, and the second step added a second sample barcode plus Illumina TruSeq adapters. Sequencing of the libraries was done on an Illumina NovaSeq, producing 2 x 150 bp paired-end reads. Under the source paper's analysis protocol: With migec v1.2.7, reads were demultiplexed and then collapsed into UMI-guided consensus sequences. Using mixcr v2.1.11, UMI consensuses were aligned to TRA and TRB V and J templates and then assembled into clonotypes. Clonotypes were classified as expanded or contracted when called significant by both edgeR and NoisET, with noise models trained on biological replicates. For edgeR calls, a false discovery rate-adjusted p below 0.01 and a log2 fold-change threshold of 1 were applied. PCA with hierarchical clustering of max-normalized trajectories of the 1000 most abundant clonotypes was used as exploratory dynamics analysis. Separately sequenced CD4+ and CD8+ repertoires were used to assign a CD4 or CD8 phenotype to each responding clone. TCRdb reprocessed the public reads (quality trimming at Q25 with fastp, clone calling with MiXCR) and kept in-frame beta chains. Entries are consolidated by CDR3 protein sequence, retaining the most common genes and DNA. TCRdb's processing, not the authors' own work, is the source of the V and J calls. In all, the sample holds 400,000 to 500,000 distinct CDR3 sequences, and about 19% of those were seen once. The ten top clones hold roughly 8.4% of the sample.

Ficoll-Paque density gradient centrifugation was used to isolate PBMCs. CDR1 SGHTA and CDR2 FQGTGA were looked up in the germline V gene. The trim is 6 bases for V and 2 bases for J, with a gap of 13 bases between the germline ends. CDR3 length: 14 amino acids, cysteine to phenylalanine. Just the 42-base CDR3 DNA is kept, in frame starting at base 1. The full study reports these points: Some responding clones were detected in pre-infection memory, suggesting pre-existing cross-reactive memory T cells joined the SARS-CoV-2 response. Contracting CD4+ clones were located mainly in the CM and EM memory subsets, whereas CD8+ clones were found to be enriched in EMRA. The study covered only a couple of mild cases, and larger cohorts including severe cases with pre-infection samples were considered necessary. From day 15 to 85, contracting clones showed balanced CD4/CD8 phenotypes, whereas a second wave of clones that expanded from day 15 to 37 leaned towards CD4+. The second-wave clones that peaked on day 37 were not confirmed to be SARS-CoV-2 specific.

This clonotype was picked up many times. Its recognized antigen is unknown. No qualities accompany the bases; no much larger clone lies one base away. The specimen was PBMCs or a T cell subset sorted from them (not recorded which). The V and J segments used are TRBV7-3 and TRBJ2-5, with TRBD1 as a weak D call on 5 bases. The sequence came from an adult woman who had mild COVID-19 (a few samples of this study predate the infection). The sample titles of this study are shuffled in the database, so cell type and time point are left out; the donor was told from shared clones. In nucleotide form, the sequence is TGTGCCAGCAGTTTAGCTGGACAACAAGAGACCCAGTACTTC. It translates to CASSLAGQQETQYF.